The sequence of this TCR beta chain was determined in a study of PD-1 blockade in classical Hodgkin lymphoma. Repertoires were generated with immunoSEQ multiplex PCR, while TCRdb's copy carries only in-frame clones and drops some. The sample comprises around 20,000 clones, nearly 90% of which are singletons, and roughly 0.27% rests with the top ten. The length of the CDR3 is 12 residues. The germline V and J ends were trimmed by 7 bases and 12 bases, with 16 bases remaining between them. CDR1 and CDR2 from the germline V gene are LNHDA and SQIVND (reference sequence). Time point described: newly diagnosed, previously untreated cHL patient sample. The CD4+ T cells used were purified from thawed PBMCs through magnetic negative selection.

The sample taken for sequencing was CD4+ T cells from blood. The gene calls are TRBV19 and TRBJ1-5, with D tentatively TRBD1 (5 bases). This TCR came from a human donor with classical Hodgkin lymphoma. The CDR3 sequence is CASIGVKLVQHF. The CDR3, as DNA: TGTGCCAGTATAGGGGTAAAGTTGGTCCAGCATTTT.